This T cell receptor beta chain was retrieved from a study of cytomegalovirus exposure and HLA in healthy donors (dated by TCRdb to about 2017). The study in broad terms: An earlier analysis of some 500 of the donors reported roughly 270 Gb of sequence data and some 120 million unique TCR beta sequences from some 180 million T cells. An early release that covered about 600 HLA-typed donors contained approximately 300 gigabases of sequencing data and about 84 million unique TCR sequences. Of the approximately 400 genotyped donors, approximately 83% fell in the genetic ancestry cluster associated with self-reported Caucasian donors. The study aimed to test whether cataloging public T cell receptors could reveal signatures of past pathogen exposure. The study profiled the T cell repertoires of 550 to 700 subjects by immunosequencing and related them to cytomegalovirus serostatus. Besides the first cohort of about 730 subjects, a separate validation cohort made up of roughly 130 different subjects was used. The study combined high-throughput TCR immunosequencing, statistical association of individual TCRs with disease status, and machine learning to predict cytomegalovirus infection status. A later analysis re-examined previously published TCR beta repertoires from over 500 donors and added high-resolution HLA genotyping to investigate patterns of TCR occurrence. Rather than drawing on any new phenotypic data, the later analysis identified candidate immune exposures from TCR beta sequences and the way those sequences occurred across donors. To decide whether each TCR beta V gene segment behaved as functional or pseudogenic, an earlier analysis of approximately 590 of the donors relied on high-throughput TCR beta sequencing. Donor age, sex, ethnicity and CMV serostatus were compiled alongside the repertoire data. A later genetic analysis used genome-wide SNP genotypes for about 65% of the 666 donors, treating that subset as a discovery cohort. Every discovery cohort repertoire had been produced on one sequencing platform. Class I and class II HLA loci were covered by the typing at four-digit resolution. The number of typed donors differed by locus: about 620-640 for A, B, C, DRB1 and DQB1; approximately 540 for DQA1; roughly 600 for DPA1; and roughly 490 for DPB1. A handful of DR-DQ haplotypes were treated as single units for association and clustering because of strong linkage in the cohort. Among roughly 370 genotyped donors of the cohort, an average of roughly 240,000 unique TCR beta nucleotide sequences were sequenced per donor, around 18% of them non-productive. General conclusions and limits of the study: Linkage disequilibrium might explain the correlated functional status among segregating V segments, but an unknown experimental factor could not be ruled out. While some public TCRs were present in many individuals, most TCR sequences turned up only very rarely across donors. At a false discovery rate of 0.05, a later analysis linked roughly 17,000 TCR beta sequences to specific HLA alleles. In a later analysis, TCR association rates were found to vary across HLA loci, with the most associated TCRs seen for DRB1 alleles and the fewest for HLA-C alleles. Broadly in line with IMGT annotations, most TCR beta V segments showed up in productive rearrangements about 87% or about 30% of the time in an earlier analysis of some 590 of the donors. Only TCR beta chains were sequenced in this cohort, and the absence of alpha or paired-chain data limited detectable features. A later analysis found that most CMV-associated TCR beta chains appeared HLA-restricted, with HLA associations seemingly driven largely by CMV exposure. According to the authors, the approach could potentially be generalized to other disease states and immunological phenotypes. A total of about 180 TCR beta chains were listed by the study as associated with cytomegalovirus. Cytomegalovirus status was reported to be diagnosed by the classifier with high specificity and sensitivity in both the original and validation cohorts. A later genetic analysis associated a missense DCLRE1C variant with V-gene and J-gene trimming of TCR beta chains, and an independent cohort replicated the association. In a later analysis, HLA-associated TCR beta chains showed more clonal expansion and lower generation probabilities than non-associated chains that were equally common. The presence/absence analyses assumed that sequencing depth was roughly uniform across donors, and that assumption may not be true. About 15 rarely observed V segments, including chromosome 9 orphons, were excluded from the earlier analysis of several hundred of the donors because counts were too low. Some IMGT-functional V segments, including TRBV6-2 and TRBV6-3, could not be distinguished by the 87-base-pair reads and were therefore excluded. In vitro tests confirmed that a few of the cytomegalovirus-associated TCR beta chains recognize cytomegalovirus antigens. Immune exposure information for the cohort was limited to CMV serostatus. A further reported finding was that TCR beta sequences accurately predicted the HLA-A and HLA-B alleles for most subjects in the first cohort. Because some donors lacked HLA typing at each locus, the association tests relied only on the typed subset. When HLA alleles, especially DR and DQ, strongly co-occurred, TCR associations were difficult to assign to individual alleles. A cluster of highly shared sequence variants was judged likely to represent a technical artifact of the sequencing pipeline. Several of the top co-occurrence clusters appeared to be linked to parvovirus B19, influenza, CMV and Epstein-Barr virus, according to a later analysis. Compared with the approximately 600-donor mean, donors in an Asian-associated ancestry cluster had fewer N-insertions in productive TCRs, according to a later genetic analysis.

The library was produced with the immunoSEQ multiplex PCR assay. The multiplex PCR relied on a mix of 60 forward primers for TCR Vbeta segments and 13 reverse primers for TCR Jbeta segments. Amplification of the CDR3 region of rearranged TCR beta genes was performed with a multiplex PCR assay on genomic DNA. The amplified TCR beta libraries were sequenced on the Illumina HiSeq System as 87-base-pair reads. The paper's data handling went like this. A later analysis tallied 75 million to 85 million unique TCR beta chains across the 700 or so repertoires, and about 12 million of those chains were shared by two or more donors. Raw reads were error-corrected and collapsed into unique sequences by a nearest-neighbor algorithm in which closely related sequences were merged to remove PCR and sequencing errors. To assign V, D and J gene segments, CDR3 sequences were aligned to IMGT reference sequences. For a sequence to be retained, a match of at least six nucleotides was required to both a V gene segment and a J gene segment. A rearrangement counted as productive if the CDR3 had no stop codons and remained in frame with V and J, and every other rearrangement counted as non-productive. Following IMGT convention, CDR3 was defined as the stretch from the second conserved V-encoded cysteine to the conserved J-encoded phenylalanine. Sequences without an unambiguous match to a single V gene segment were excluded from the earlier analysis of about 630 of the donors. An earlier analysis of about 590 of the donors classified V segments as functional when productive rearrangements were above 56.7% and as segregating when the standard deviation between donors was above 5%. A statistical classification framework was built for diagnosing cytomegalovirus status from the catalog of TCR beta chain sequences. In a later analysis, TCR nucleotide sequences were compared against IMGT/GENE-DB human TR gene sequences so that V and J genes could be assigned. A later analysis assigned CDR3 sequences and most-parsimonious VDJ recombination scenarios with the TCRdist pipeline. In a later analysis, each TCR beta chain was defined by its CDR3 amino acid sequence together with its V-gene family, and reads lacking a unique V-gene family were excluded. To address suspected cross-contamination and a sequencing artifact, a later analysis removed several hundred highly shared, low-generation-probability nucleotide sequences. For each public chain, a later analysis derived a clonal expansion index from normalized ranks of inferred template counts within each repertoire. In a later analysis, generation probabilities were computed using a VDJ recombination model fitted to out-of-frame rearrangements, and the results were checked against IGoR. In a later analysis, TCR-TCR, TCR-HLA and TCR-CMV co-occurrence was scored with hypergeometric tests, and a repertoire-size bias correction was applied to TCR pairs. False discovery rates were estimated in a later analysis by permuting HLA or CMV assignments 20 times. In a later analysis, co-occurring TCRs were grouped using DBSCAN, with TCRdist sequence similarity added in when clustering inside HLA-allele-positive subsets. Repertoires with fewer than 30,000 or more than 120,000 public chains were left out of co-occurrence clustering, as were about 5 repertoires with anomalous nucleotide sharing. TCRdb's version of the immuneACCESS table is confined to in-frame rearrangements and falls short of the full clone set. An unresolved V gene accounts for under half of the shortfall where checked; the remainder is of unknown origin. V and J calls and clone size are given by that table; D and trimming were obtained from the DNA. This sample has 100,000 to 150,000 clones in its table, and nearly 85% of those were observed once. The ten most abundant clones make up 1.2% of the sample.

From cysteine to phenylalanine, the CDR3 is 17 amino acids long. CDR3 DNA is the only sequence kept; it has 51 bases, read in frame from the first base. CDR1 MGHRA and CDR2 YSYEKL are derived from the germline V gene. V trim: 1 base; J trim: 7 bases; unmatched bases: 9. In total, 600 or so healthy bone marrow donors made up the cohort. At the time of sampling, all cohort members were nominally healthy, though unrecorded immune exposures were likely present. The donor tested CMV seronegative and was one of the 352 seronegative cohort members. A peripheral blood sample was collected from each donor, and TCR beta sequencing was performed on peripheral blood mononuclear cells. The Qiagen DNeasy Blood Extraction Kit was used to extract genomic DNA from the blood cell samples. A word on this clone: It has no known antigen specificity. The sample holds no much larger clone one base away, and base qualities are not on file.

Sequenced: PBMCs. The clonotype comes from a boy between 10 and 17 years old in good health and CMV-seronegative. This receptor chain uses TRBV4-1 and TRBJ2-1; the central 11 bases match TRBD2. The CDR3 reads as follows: CASSQGRTSGPRNEQFF. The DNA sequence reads TGCGCCAGCAGCCAAGGTCGGACTAGCGGGCCCAGGAATGAGCAGTTCTTC.